The table lists the clone carrying this T cell receptor beta chain with many counts. Antigen: not known. Researchers took RNA transcripts and amplified the TCR beta CDR3 regions from them. The TCR CDR3 first-round RT-PCR relied on the HTBI primer set. A single record per CDR3 protein comes from TCRdb applying MiXCR to the multiplex PCR reads. The sample includes roughly 500,000 distinct CDR3 sequences, about 16% seen only once; the top ten take about 29%. The sample belongs to a study of T cells in Graves' hyperthyroidism and ophthalmopathy. Broader study findings: Most clonotypes that expanded in the thyroid above 0.001 also showed up in blood.

In germline, CDR1 is DFQATT, CDR2 SNEGSKA (reference sequence). This CDR3 contains 13 residues. V shed 0 bases and J shed 9 bases, with 12 bases lying between them. Ophthalmopathy patients all had a Clinical Activity Score of at least 3, a NOSPECS grade of at least 4 and disease under 3 months old. Isolation of PBMCs was performed on 8.5 to 10 ml fresh peripheral blood. This sequence joins TRBV20-1 and TRBJ2-1; a weak D match, TRBD1 (5 bases). The source of this sequence is a woman aged 25 to 39 with Graves' ophthalmopathy. Sequencing was performed on blood. The CDR3 spells CSARDPGNGEQFF. The CDR3 nucleotides are TGCAGTGCTAGAGATCCAGGGAACGGTGAGCAGTTCTTC.